The 8 T cell receptor beta chains given below trace back to one sample, sequenced in a study of blood T cell repertoires in COVID-19. Profiling relied on immunoSEQ multiplex PCR, and the TCRdb table lists in-frame clones only, not all of them. Among some 150,000 clones, about 86% were seen once, and the ten largest hold approximately 4%. Source material: peripheral blood. Receptor source: a woman aged 60-75 years with acute or convalescent COVID-19.

This chain connects TRBV29-1 to TRBJ1-1, with D unclear. CDR1 is SQVTM and CDR2 is ANQGSEA in the germline V gene. The V gene lost 3 bases and the J gene lost 5 bases, with 7 bases spanning the gap. The CDR3 covers 11 residues. Here the CDR3 reads CSVEEGTEAFF. Here the CDR3 DNA reads TGCAGCGTTGAGGAGGGAACTGAAGCTTTCTTT.

This clone was detected only once. The rearrangement joins TRBV30 to TRBJ2-7; D call uncertain. Germline lookup yields CDR1 GTSNPN and CDR2 SVGIG (reference sequence). The germline V and J ends were trimmed by 0 bases and 6 bases, with 9 bases remaining between them. This CDR3 region has 12 residues. The CDR3 spells CAWSVQPAEQYF. The CDR3 DNA follows: TGTGCCTGGAGTGTACAGCCGGCCGAGCAGTACTTC.

The genes are TRBV2 and TRBJ1-6; possibly TRBD1 for D (5 bases). V was trimmed by 6 bases and J by 7 bases, leaving 10 bases between them. CDR1 and CDR2 from the germline V gene are SNHLY and FYNNEI. The CDR3 has 13 residues. The CDR3 spells CASSPQVNSPLHF. CDR3 bases: TGTGCCAGCAGCCCACAGGTCAATTCACCCCTCCACTTT.

V gene TRBV2 combines with J gene TRBJ2-7, with 8 bases aligning to TRBD2. The CDR3 is 12 amino acids. CDR1 is SNHLY, CDR2 FYNNEI, per germline. V was pared by 6 bases and J by 3 bases, with 1 base of the junction left unmatched. The CDR3, as DNA: TGTGCCAGCAGGCGGGAGGTCTACGAGCAGTACTTC. Protein product: CASRREVYEQYF.

The genes are TRBV5-1 and TRBJ2-5, with 10 bases that match TRBD1. The length of the CDR3 is 15 residues. J lost 3 bases, V lost 0 bases, and 2 bases had no gene match. Germline values: CDR1 SGHRS, CDR2 YFSETQ. Here the CDR3 reads CASSLGTGGKETQYF. DNA for the CDR3: TGCGCCAGCAGCTTGGGGACAGGGGGTAAAGAGACCCAGTACTTC.

This clone appeared once. V is TRBV5-1 and J is TRBJ2-1, with D perhaps TRBD2 (6 bases). Germline-derived CDR1 and CDR2 are SGHRS and YFSETQ. Trimming took 3 bases from V and 4 from J, leaving 17 bases between them. The CDR3 is made up of 16 amino acids. CDR3 DNA: TGCGCCAGCAGCTCGCCCGGAGGGCGGGGTTACAATGAGCAGTTCTTC. It is translated as CASSSPGGRGYNEQFF.

This clone has just one count. The V gene is TRBV5-4, the J gene TRBJ2-5; D gene unclear. This CDR3 region has 14 residues. Germline V gene sequence: CDR1 SGHNT, CDR2 YYREEE (reference sequence). Trimming shortened V by 0 bases and J by 5 bases, and 11 bases separated the two germline ends. In DNA form, the CDR3 reads TGTGCCAGCAGCTTGGGAGGCGGTGGGGAGACCCAGTACTTC. It encodes CASSLGGGGETQYF.

The genes are TRBV18 and TRBJ1-1, with D possibly matching TRBD1 (5 bases). Per the germline V gene, CDR1 is KGHSH and CDR2 is LQKENI. This CDR3 comprises 14 residues. V was cut by 4 bases and J by 2 bases, with 11 bases left in between. This chain's CDR3 is CASSQDDRNTEAFF. CDR3 DNA: TGTGCCAGCTCACAAGACGACAGAAACACTGAAGCTTTCTTT.